This T cell receptor (beta chain) stems from a study of T cell clusters in autoimmune cytopenias. Findings of the study overall: Clustering suggested that physiological T cell clusters were missing in primary autoimmune cytopenia patients. The T cell clusters came from computational analysis alone and lack functional validation.

About 37,500 genome equivalents of blood DNA were amplified for TRB. To note about this clonotype: Its antigen is not known.

TRB was amplified by touch-down multiplex PCR, primer pools A and B combined. Using the multiplex PCR reads, TCRdb records one entry per CDR3 protein without DNA. The sample data list almost 15,000 distinct CDR3 sequences. The CDR3 covers 16 residues. CDR1 is KGHSH and CDR2 is LQKENI in the germline V gene. The chain couples TRBV18 to TRBJ2-7; lacking DNA, the TRBD1 call made by TCRdb goes unchecked. This clonotype was obtained from a human donor with an autoimmune cytopenia or autoimmune hepatitis (not recorded which). Source material: peripheral blood. This CDR3 reads CASSRQQGNPFGEQYF.